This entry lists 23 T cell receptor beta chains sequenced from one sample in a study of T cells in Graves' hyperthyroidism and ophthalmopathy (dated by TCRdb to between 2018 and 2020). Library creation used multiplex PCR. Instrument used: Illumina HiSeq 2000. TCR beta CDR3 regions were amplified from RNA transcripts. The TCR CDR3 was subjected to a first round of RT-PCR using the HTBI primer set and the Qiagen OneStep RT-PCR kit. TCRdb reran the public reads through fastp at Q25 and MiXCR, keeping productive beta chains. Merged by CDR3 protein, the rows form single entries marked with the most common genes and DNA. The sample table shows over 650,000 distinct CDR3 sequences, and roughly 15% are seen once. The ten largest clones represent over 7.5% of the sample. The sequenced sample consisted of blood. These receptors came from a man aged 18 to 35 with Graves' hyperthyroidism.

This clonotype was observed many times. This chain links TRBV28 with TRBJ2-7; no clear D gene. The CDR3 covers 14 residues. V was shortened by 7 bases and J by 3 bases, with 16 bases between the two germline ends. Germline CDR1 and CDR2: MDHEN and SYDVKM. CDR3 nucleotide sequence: TGTGCCAGCACCCCCTCTGGGGATCACTACGAGCAGTACTTC. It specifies CASTPSGDHYEQYF.

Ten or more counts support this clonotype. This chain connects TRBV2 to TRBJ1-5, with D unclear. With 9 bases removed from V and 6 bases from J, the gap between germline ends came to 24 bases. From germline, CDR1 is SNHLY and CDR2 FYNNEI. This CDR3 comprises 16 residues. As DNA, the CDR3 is TGTGCCAGGCCGATATCCGGACGGTCCCTTTGTCAGCCCCAGCATTTT. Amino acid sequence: CARPISGRSLCQPQHF.

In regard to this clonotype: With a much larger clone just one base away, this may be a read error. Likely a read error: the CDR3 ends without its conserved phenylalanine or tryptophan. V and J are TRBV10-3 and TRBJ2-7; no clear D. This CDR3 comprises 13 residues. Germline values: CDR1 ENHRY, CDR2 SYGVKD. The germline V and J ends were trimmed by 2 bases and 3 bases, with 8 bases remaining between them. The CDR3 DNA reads TGTGCCATCAGTGAGATACAGCTCTACGAGCAGTACCTC. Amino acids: CAISEIQLYEQYL.

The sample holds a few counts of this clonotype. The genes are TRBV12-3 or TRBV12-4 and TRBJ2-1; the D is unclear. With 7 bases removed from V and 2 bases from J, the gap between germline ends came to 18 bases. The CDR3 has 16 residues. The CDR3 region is CASTPRACSTYNEQFF. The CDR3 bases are TGTGCCAGCACCCCACGGGCCTGCAGCACCTACAATGAGCAGTTCTTC.

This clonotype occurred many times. CDR3 sequence (DNA): TGTGCCACCAGCACCCTCCTTGGGGAGACCCAGTACTTC. This translates into CATSTLLGETQYF. The gene calls are TRBV15 and TRBJ2-5, with D hard to call. The germline V and J ends were trimmed by 4 bases and 5 bases, with 11 bases remaining between them. The CDR3 covers 13 residues. CDR1 and CDR2 from the germline V gene are LNHNV and YYDKDF (reference sequence).

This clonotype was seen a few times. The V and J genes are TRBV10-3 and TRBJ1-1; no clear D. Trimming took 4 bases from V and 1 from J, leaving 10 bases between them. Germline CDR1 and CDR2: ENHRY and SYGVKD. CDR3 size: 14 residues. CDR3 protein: CAISGTVENTEAFF. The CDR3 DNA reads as TGTGCCATCAGTGGAACAGTAGAGAACACTGAAGCTTTCTTT.

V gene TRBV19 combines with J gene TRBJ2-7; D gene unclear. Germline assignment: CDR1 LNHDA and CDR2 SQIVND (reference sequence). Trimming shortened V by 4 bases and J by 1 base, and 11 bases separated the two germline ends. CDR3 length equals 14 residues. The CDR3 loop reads CASSTGWDSYEQYF. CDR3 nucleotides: TGTGCCAGTAGTACCGGCTGGGATTCCTACGAGCAGTACTTC.

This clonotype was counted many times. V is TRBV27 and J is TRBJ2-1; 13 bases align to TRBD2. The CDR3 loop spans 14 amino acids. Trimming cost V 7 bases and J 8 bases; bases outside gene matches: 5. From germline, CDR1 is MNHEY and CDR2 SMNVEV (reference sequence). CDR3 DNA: TGTGCCAGCAAACTAGCGGGGGGGGGCGATGAGCAGTTCTTC. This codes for CASKLAGGGDEQFF.

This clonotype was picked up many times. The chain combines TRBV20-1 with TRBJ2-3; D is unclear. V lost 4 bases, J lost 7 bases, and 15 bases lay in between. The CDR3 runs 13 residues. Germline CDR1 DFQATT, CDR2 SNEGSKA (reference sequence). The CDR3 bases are TGCAGTGCTAAGGACCGCTACGGGTATACGCAGTATTTT. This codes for CSAKDRYGYTQYF.

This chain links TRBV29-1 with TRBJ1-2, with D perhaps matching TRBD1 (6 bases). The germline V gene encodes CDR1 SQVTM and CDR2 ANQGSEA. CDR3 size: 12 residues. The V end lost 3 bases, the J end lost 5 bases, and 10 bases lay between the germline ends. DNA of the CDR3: TGCAGCGTTGAGGACAGAAGGTATGGCTACACCTTC. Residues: CSVEDRRYGYTF. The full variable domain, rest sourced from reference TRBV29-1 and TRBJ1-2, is SAVISQKPSRDICQRGTSLTIQCQVDSQVTMMFWYRQQPGQSLTLIATANQGSEATYESGFVIDKFPISRPNLTFSTLTVSNMSPEDSSIYLCSVEDRRYGYTFGSGTRLTVV.

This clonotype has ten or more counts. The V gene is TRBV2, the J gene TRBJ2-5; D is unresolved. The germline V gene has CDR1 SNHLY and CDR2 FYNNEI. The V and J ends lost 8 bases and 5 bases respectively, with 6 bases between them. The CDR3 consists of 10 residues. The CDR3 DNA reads TGTGCCAGCGCGGAGGAGACCCAGTACTTC. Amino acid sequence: CASAEETQYF. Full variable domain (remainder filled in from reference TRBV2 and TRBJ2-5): EPEVTQTPSHQVTQMGQEVILRCVPISNHLYFYWYRQILGQKVEFLVSFYNNEISEKSEIFDDQFSVERPDGSNFTLKIRSTKLEDSAMYFCASAEETQYFGPGTRLLVL.

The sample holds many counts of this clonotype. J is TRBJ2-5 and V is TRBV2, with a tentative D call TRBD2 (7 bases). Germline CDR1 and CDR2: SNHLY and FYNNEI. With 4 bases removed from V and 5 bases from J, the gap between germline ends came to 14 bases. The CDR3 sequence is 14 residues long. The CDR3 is CASSAGGAGETQYF. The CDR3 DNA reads TGTGCCAGCAGTGCTGGGGGGGCCGGTGAGACCCAGTACTTC.

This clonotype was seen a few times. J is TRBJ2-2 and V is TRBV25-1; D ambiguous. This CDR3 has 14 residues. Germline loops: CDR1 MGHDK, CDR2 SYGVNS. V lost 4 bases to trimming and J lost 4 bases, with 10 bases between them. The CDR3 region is CASSVISSTGELFF. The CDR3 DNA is TGTGCCAGCAGTGTAATCAGTTCCACCGGGGAGCTGTTTTTT.

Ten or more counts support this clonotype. As DNA, the CDR3 is TGTGCCACCAGCGACGTATATGGCTACACCTTC. Its translation: CATSDVYGYTF. The chain links TRBV24-1 to TRBJ1-2; unclear D gene. The CDR3 spans 11 residues. CDR1 and CDR2 (germline): KGHDR, SFDVKD. Deletions cut 7 bases from V and 5 bases from J, with 7 bases between.

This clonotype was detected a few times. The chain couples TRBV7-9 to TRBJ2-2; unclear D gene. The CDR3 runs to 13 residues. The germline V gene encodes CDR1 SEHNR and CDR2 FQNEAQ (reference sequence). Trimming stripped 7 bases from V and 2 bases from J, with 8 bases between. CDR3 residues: CASTDTNTGELFF. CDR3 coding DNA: TGTGCCAGCACCGACACCAACACCGGGGAGCTGTTTTTT.

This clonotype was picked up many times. DNA for the CDR3: TGTGCCAGCAGTTTTAGGCGGCTTGGGGGGGAGCAGTACTTC. Translation gives CASSFRRLGGEQYF. V gene TRBV12-3 or TRBV12-4 combines with J gene TRBJ2-7, with D possibly matching TRBD2 (6 bases). V lost 3 bases and J 7 bases, leaving 16 bases between the germline ends. This CDR3 comprises 14 residues.

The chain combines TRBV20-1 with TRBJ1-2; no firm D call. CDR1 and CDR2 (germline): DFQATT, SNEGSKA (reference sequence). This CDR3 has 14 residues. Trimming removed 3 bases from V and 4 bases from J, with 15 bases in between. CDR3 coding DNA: TGCAGTGCTAGTCCCCGGGAAAGGGCCTATGGCTACACCTTC. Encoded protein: CSASPRERAYGYTF.

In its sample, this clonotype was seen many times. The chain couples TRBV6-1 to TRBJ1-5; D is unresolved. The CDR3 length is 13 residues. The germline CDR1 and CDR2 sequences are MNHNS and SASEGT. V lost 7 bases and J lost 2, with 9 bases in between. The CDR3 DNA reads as TGTGCCAGCAAGACGGGTGGCAATCAGCCCCAGCATTTT. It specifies CASKTGGNQPQHF.

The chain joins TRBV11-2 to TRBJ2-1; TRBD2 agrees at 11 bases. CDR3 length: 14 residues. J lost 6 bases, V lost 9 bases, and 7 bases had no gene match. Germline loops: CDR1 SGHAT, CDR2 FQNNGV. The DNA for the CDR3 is TGTGCCAGTTCGGTAGCGGGAGGGCTCAATGAGCAGTTCTTC. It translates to CASSVAGGLNEQFF.

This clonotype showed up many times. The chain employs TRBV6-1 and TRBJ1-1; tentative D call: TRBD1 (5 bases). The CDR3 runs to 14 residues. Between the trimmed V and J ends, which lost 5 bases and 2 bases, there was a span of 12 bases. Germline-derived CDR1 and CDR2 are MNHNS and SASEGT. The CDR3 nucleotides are TGTGCCAGCAGTCGACGACAGTTCAACACTGAAGCTTTCTTT. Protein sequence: CASSRRQFNTEAFF.

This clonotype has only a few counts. The CDR3: CASSLLPANTGELFF. CDR3 in DNA: TGTGCCAGCAGCTTGTTGCCAGCCAACACCGGGGAGCTGTTTTTT. The V gene is TRBV5-6, the J gene TRBJ2-2; the D is unclear. The CDR3 is 15 residues long. The ends were cut back, 1 base at V and 2 bases at J, with 9 bases in the middle. The germline V gene encodes CDR1 SGHDT and CDR2 YYEEEE.

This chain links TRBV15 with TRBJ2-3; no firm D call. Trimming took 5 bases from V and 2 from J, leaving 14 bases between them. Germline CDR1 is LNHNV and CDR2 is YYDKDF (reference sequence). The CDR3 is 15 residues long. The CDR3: CATSRPGIDTDTQYF. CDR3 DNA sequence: TGTGCCACCAGCCGTCCAGGTATAGACACAGATACGCAGTATTTT.

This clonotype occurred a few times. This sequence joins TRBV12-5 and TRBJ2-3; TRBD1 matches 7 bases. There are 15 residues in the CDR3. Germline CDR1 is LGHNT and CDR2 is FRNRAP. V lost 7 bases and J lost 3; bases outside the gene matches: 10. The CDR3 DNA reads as TGTGCTAGTGCCGCTGACAGGGCTGGGACAGATACGCAGTATTTT. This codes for CASAADRAGTDTQYF. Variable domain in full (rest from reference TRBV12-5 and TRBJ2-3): DARVTQTPRHKVTEMGQEVTMRCQPILGHNTVFWYRQTMMQGLELLAYFRNRAPLDDSGMPKDRFSAEMPDATLATLKIQPSEPRDSAVYFCASAADRAGTDTQYFGPGTRLTVL.